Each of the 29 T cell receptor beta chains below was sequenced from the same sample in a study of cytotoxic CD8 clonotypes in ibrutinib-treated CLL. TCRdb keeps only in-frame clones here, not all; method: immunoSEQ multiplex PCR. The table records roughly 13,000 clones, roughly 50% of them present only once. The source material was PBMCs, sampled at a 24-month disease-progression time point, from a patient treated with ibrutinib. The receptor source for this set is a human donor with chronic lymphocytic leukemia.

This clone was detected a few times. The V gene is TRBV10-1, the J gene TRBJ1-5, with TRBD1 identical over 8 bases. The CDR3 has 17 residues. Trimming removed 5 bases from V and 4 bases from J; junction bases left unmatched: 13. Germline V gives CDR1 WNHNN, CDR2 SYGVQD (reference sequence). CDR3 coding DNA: TGCGCCAGCAGTTCCGGACAGGGAGAGTGGGGAAATCAGCCCCAGCATTTT. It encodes CASSSGQGEWGNQPQHF.

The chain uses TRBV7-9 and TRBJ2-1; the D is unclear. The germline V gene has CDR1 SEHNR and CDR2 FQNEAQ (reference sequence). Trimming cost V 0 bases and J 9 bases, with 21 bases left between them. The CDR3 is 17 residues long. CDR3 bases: TGTGCCAGCAGCTTAGCGGATCTCCGGTCTTGGGTGAGTGAGCAGTTCTTC. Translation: CASSLADLRSWVSEQFF. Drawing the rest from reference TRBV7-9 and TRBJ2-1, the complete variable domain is DTGVSQNPRHKITKRGQNVTFRCDPISEHNRLYWYRQTLGQGPEFLTYFQNEAQLEKSRLLSDRFSAERPKGSFSTLEIQRTEQGDSAMYLCASSLADLRSWVSEQFFGPGTRLTVL.

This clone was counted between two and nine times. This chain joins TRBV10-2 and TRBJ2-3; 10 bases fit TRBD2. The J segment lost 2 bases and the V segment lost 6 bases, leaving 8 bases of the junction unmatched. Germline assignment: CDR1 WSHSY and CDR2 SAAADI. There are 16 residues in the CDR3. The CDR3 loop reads CASSDLAGEITDTQYF. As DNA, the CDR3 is TGCGCCAGCAGCGATCTAGCGGGGGAGATCACAGATACGCAGTATTTT.

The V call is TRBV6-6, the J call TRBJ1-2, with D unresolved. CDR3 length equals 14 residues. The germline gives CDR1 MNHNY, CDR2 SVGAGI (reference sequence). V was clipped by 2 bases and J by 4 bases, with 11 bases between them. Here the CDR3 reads CASSYETYGYGYTF. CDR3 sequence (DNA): TGTGCCAGCAGTTACGAGACGTACGGCTATGGCTACACCTTC.

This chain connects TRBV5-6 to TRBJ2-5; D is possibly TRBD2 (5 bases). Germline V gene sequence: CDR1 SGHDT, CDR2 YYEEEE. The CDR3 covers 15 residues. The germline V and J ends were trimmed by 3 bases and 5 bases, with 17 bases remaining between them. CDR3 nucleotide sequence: TGTGCCAGCAGCTCGGCCGGACTGCCGACGGAGACCCAGTACTTC. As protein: CASSSAGLPTETQYF.

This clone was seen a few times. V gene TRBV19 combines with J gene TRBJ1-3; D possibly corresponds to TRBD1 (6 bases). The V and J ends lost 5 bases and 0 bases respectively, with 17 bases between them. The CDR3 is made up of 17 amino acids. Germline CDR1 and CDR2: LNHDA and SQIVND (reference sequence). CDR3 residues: CASSLPWGQVSGNTIYF. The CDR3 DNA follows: TGTGCCAGTAGTCTTCCCTGGGGGCAAGTCTCTGGAAACACCATATATTTT.

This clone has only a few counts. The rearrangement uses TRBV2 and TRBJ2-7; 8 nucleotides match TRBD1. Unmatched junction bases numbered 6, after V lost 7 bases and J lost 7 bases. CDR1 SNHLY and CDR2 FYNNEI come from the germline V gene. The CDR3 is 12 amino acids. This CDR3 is CASKDRVREQYF. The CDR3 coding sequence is TGTGCCAGCAAGGACAGGGTGAGGGAGCAGTACTTC.

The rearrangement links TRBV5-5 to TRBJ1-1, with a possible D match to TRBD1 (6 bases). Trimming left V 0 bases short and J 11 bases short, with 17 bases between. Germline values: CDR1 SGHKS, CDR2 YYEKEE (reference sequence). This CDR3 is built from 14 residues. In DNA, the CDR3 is TGTGCCAGCAGCTTGGCCAGGGGCCAGTTGGAGGCTTTCTTT. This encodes CASSLARGQLEAFF.

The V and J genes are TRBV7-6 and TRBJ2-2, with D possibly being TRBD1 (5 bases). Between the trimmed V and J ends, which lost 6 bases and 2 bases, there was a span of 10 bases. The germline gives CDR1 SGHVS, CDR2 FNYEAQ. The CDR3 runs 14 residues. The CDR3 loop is CASRFDSNTGELFF. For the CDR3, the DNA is TGTGCCAGCAGATTCGACAGCAACACCGGGGAGCTGTTTTTT.

Here the CDR3 DNA reads TGTGCCAGCAGTCCAAAAACAGCCTCCTATAATTCACCCCTCCACTTT. It specifies CASSPKTASYNSPLHF. The chain links TRBV27 to TRBJ1-6; D is unclear. This CDR3 contains 16 residues. The V and J ends lost 5 bases and 0 bases respectively, with 11 bases between them. Germline-derived CDR1 and CDR2 are MNHEY and SMNVEV (reference sequence).

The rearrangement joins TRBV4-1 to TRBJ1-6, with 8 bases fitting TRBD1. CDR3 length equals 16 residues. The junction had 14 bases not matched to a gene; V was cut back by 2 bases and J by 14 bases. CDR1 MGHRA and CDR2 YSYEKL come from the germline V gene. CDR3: CASSQLPGQETGTLHF. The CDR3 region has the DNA TGCGCCAGCAGCCAACTTCCGGGACAGGAAACTGGAACCCTCCACTTT.

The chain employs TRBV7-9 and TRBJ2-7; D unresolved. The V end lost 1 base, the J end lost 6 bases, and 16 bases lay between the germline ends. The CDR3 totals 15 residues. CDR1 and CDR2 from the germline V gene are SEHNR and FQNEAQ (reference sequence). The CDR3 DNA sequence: TGTGCCAGCAGCTTAGATTCTGGGTTTAGTTTCGAGCAGTACTTC. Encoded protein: CASSLDSGFSFEQYF.

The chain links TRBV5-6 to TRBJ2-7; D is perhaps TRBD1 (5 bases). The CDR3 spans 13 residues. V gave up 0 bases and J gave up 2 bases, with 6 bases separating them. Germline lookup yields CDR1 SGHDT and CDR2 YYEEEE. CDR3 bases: TGTGCCAGCAGCTTGGAGGGGACCTACGAGCAGTACTTC. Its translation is CASSLEGTYEQYF.

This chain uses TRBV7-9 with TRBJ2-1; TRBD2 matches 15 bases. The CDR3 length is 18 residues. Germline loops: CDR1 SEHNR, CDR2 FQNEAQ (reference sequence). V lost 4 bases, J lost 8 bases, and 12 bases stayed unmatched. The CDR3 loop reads CASSYPGLAGGLLDEQFF. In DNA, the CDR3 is TGTGCCAGCAGCTACCCAGGACTAGCGGGGGGGCTTCTAGATGAGCAGTTCTTC.

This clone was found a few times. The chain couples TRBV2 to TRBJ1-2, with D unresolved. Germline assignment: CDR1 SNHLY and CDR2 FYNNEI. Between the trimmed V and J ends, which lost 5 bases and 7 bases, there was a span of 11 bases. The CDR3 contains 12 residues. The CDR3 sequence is CASSSRRSGYTF. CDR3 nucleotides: TGTGCCAGCAGTTCGCGCAGGTCTGGCTACACCTTC.

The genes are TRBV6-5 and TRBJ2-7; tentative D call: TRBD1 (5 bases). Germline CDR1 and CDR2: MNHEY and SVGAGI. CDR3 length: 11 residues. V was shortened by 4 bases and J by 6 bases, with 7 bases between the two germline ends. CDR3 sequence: CASSSRGEQYF. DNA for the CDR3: TGTGCCAGCAGTTCAAGGGGCGAGCAGTACTTC.

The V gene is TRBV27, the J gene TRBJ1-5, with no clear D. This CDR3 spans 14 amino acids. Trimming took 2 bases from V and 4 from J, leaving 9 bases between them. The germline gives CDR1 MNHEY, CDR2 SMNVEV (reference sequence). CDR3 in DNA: TGTGCCAGCAGTTTAGGACGGACGAATCAGCCCCAGCATTTT. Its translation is CASSLGRTNQPQHF.

Written as DNA, the CDR3 is TGCAGCGTTGAACAGGGGGGCTACGAGCAGTACTTC. Its protein is CSVEQGGYEQYF. The genes are TRBV29-1 and TRBJ2-7, with D maybe TRBD1 (7 bases). CDR1 and CDR2 (germline): SQVTM, ANQGSEA. Between the trimmed V and J ends, which lost 2 bases and 3 bases, there was a span of 8 bases. CDR3 length: 12 amino acids.

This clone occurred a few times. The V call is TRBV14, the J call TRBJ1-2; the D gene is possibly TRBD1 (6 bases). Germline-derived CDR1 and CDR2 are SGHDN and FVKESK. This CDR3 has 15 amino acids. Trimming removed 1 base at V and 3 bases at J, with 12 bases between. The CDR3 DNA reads TGTGCCAGCAGCCAAGTAACAGGGCGGGACTATGGCTACACCTTC. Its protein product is CASSQVTGRDYGYTF.

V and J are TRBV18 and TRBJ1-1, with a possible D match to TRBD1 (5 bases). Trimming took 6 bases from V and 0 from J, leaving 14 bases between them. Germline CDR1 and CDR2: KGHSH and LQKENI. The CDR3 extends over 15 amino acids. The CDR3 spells CASSPTGYLNTEAFF. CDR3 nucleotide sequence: TGTGCCAGCTCCCCTACAGGTTATCTGAACACTGAAGCTTTCTTT.

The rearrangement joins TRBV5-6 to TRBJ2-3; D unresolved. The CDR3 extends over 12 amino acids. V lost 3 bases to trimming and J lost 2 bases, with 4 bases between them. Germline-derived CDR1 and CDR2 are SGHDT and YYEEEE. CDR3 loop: CASSSDTDTQYF. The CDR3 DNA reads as TGTGCCAGCAGCTCCGACACAGATACGCAGTATTTT.

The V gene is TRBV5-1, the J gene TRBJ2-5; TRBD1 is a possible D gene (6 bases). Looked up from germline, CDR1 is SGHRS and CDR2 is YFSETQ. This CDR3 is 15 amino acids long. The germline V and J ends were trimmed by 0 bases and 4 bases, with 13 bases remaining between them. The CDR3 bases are TGCGCCAGCAGCTTGGGACAGGCGTTCGGAGAGACCCAGTACTTC. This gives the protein CASSLGQAFGETQYF.

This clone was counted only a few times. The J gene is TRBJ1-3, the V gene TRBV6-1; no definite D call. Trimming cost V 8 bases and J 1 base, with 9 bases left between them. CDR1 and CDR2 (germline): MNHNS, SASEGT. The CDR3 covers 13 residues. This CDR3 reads CASPPLSGNTIYF. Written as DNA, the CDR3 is TGTGCCAGCCCACCCTTGTCTGGAAACACCATATATTTT.

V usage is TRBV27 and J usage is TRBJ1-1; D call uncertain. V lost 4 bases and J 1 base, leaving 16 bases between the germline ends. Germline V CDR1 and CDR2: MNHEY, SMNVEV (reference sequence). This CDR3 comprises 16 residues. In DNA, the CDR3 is TGTGCCAGCAGTTACGAGGCCCCGTCGGGGAACACTGAAGCTTTCTTT. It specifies CASSYEAPSGNTEAFF.

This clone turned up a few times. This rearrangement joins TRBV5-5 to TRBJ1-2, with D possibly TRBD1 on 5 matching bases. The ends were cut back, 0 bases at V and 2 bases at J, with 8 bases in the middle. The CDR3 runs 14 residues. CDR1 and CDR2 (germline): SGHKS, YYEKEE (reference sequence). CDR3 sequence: CASSLGGVNYGYTF. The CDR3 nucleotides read TGTGCCAGCAGCTTGGGGGGCGTGAACTATGGCTACACCTTC.

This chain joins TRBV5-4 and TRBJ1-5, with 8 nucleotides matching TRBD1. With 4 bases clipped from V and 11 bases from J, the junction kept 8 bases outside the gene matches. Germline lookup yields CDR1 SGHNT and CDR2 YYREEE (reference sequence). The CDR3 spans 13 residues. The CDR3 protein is CASSTDRVGSQHF. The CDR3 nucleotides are TGTGCCAGCAGCACGGACAGGGTAGGGTCCCAGCATTTT. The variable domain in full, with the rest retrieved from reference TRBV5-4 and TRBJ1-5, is ETGVTQSPTHLIKTRGQQVTLRCSSQSGHNTVSWYQQALGQGPQFIFQYYREEENGRGNFPPRFSGLQFPNYSSELNVNALELDDSALYLCASSTDRVGSQHFGDGTRLSIL.

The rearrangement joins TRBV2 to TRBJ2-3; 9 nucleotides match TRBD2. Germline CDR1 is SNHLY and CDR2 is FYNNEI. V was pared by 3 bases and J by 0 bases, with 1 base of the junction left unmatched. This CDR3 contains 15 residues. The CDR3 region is CASSDSGGSTDTQYF. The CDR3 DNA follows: TGTGCCAGCAGTGACAGCGGGGGGAGCACAGATACGCAGTATTTT.

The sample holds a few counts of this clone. Here the CDR3 reads CASSSVRTSGGSTDTQYF. CDR3 nucleotide sequence: TGCGCCAGCAGCTCGGTAAGGACTAGCGGGGGAAGCACAGATACGCAGTATTTT. The chain has TRBV5-1 and TRBJ2-3, with 13 bases fitting TRBD2. V lost 3 bases and J lost 0; bases outside the gene matches: 7. The germline V gene encodes CDR1 SGHRS and CDR2 YFSETQ. The CDR3 is 18 residues long.

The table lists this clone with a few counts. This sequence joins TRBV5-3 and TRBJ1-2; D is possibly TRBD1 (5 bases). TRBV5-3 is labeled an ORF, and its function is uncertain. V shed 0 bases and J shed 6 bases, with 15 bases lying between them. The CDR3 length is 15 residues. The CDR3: CARSLGLTGPNGYTF. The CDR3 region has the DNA TGTGCCAGAAGCTTGGGACTGACGGGGCCGAATGGCTACACCTTC.